This T cell receptor (beta chain) was sequenced for a study of blood T cell repertoires in COVID-19. The CDR3 has 13 amino acids. The germline V and J ends were trimmed by 5 bases and 15 bases, with 20 bases remaining between them. Germline CDR1 SGHVS, CDR2 FQNEAQ. This clone was counted a few times. Generated by immunoSEQ multiplex PCR, the TCRdb table keeps only in-frame clones and is missing some. Of over 200,000 clones in the sample, around 80% were seen once. The V and J genes are TRBV7-8 and TRBJ2-1; D is possibly TRBD1 (6 bases). This sequence originates from a woman aged 30 to 39 with COVID-19, enrolled during active disease. The sequenced material came from peripheral blood. The CDR3, as DNA: TGTGCCAGCAGCGCAGAGGGGGTCCAGAGTGGGTTCTTC. It specifies CASSAEGVQSGFF.